A single sample is the source of the 25 T cell receptor beta chains below, sequenced in a study of metastatic and nonmetastatic thyroid tumors. Thyroid surgery took place with no prior treatment in any patient. TCRdb redid the clone calls on the PCR reads using MiXCR. The table records around 25,000 clones, 14% to 15% of them present only once. Material for sequencing was blood. These receptors all stem from a female donor with papillary thyroid cancer or a benign thyroid nodule (not recorded which). Some clones in this sample may be carry-over from other donors' samples.

The CDR3 loop reads CASSPGQAGSYEQYF. In DNA, the CDR3 is TGCGCCAGCAGCCCCGGACAGGCCGGATCCTACGAGCAGTACTTC. The chain carries TRBV5-1 and TRBJ2-7; 7 bases line up with TRBD1. V was clipped by 4 bases and J by 1 base; unmatched bases: 8. Per the germline V gene, CDR1 is SGHRS and CDR2 is YFSETQ. The CDR3 consists of 15 residues.

This clone was seen a handful of times. A much larger clone lies a single base off, so this may be a read error. The same CDR3 also results from other DNA sequences found in this sample. CDR3 in amino acids: CASSSPPLMGNQPQHF. For the CDR3, the DNA is TGTGCCAGCAGTTCTCCGCCACTAATGGGCAATCAGCCCCAGCATTTT. The chain recombines TRBV28 with TRBJ1-5; no definite D call. CDR3 length equals 16 residues. The V end lost 4 bases, the J end lost 2 bases, and 15 bases lay between the germline ends. The germline CDR1 and CDR2 sequences are MDHEN and SYDVKM.

In this sample, this clone turned up many times. The V and J genes are TRBV6-1 and TRBJ1-1; TRBD1 is a possible D gene (6 bases). CDR3 length equals 15 residues. Per germline, CDR1 MNHNS and CDR2 SASEGT. V shed 2 bases and J shed 4 bases, with 14 bases lying between them. The CDR3 loop is CASSELARGPTEAFF. CDR3 DNA: TGTGCCAGCAGTGAACTCGCCAGGGGACCCACTGAAGCTTTCTTT.

This clone was seen ten or more times. This chain joins TRBV14 and TRBJ2-7; 7 bases fit TRBD1. V was clipped by 1 base and J by 0 bases; unmatched bases: 6. Germline CDR1 is SGHDN and CDR2 is FVKESK. The CDR3 runs to 16 residues. CDR3 DNA sequence: TGTGCCAGCAGCCAAGCCCGGGACAGCCGCTCCTACGAGCAGTACTTC. Translation gives CASSQARDSRSYEQYF.

In this sample, this clone turned up many times. The V and J genes are TRBV14 and TRBJ2-2, with D possibly matching TRBD2 (5 bases). Germline values: CDR1 SGHDN, CDR2 FVKESK. With 2 bases removed from V and 0 bases from J, the gap between germline ends came to 10 bases. This CDR3 is built from 16 residues. This CDR3 reads CASSQRDYANTGELFF. The CDR3 nucleotides read TGTGCCAGCAGCCAAAGAGACTACGCGAACACCGGGGAGCTGTTTTTT.

This clone was picked up many times. The J gene is TRBJ2-7, the V gene TRBV20-1; 8 bases map to TRBD2. The V gene end was trimmed by 6 bases and the J gene end by 0 bases; junction bases not matched to a gene: 10. Germline V CDR1 and CDR2: DFQATT, SNEGSKA (reference sequence). This CDR3 is 15 amino acids long. For the CDR3, the DNA is TGCAGTGCCACCACGGGACTAGTAGACTCCTACGAGCAGTACTTC. Translated: CSATTGLVDSYEQYF.

This chain links TRBV7-8 with TRBJ2-3; the D is unclear. The CDR3 totals 13 residues. The germline CDR1 and CDR2 sequences are SGHVS and FQNEAQ. V was shortened by 8 bases and J by 2 bases, with 11 bases between the two germline ends. The chain's CDR3 is CASGPFITDTQYF. The CDR3 bases are TGTGCCAGCGGGCCCTTTATCACAGATACGCAGTATTTT.

This clone was detected ten times or more. This chain uses TRBV28 with TRBJ2-2; D remains unclear. This CDR3 spans 17 amino acids. From germline, CDR1 is MDHEN and CDR2 SYDVKM. The ends were cut back, 2 bases at V and 1 base at J, with 14 bases in the middle. In DNA, the CDR3 is TGTGCCAGCAGTTTAGATGGCAGACCAAAGAACACCGGGGAGCTGTTTTTT. Its protein is CASSLDGRPKNTGELFF.

This clone was found many times. The chain joins TRBV2 to TRBJ2-1; no definite D call. The CDR3 extends over 11 amino acids. The germline V gene has CDR1 SNHLY and CDR2 FYNNEI. V dropped 10 bases and J dropped 3 bases, with 7 bases sitting between them. As DNA, the CDR3 is TGTGCCACCACCTTCTACAATGAGCAGTTCTTC. Protein sequence: CATTFYNEQFF.

This clone was counted between two and nine times. Just one base apart from a much larger clone, this may be a read error. The genes are TRBV29-1 and TRBJ2-3; possible D gene TRBD1, 5 bases. Germline values: CDR1 SQVTM, CDR2 ANQGSEA. CDR3 length: 14 residues. V was trimmed by 7 bases and J by 2 bases, leaving 16 bases between them. The chain's CDR3 is CSAGAGWDTDTQYF. The CDR3 DNA sequence: TGCAGCGCTGGGGCCGGGTGGGACACAGATACGCAGTATTTT.

This clone was detected ten times or more. An end of the junction differs from the germline gene, which may be a read error. The chain's CDR3 is CASSRERYGTSGRVF. Written as DNA, the CDR3 is TGTGCCAGCAGCCGAGAAAGATATGGGACTAGCGGGAGGGTCTTC. The chain links TRBV3-1 to TRBJ2-1, with 16 positions matching TRBD2. Germline assignment: CDR1 LGHDT and CDR2 YNNKEL (reference sequence). This CDR3 contains 15 residues.

By share, this clone ranks as medium-sized. The chain links TRBV27 to TRBJ2-7, with 9 bases matching TRBD1. The germline gives CDR1 MNHEY, CDR2 SMNVEV (reference sequence). After removal of 5 bases from V and 5 bases from J, the junction contained 7 bases not matched to a gene. This CDR3 region has 14 residues. This CDR3 is CASSTGTGPHEQYF. As DNA, the CDR3 is TGTGCCAGCAGTACCGGGACAGGGCCCCACGAGCAGTACTTC.

A remark on this clone: A much more abundant neighbour one base away suggests this may be a read error. The chain couples TRBV30 to TRBJ2-7, with D perhaps TRBD1 or TRBD2 (5 bases each). The V gene lost 4 bases and the J gene lost 2 bases, with 18 bases spanning the gap. The CDR3 consists of 15 residues. Looked up from germline, CDR1 is GTSNPN and CDR2 is SVGIG (reference sequence). CDR3 DNA: TGTGCCTGGATCAAGGGACCGGGCCCAGCCTACGAGCAGTACTTC. Amino acid sequence: CAWIKGPGPAYEQYF.

This chain connects TRBV13 to TRBJ2-1; D not resolved. Germline V gene lookup returns CDR1 PRHDT and CDR2 FYEKMQ (reference sequence). The V and J ends lost 8 bases and 3 bases respectively, with 20 bases between them. The CDR3 covers 16 residues. CDR3 region: CASQLESTQIYNEQFF. CDR3 DNA sequence: TGTGCCAGCCAGCTCGAGAGCACTCAGATCTACAATGAGCAGTTCTTC.

This clone was recorded many times. The V gene is TRBV19, the J gene TRBJ1-1; possible D gene TRBD1, 6 bases. Between the trimmed V and J ends, which lost 7 bases and 0 bases, there was a span of 15 bases. Germline V gene lookup returns CDR1 LNHDA and CDR2 SQIVND (reference sequence). This CDR3 contains 15 residues. CDR3 in DNA: TGTGCCAGTATAGACTCGACAGGAATGAACACTGAAGCTTTCTTT. Translating it yields CASIDSTGMNTEAFF.

In this sample, this clone turned up many times. Other nucleotide sequences in the sample specify the same CDR3. The chain recombines TRBV14 with TRBJ1-4; 9 bases line up with TRBD1. The CDR3 is made up of 15 amino acids. Germline CDR1 SGHDN, CDR2 FVKESK. V lost 3 bases, J lost 4 bases, and 3 bases stayed unmatched. CDR3 DNA sequence: TGTGCCAGCAGCCAGATGACAGGGGGTAATGAAAAACTGTTTTTT. It yields the protein CASSQMTGGNEKLFF.

This clone is medium-sized within its sample. The chain couples TRBV28 to TRBJ2-7; D may match TRBD1 or TRBD2 (5 bases each). Looked up from germline, CDR1 is MDHEN and CDR2 is SYDVKM. The V end lost 4 bases, the J end lost 0 bases, and 13 bases lay between the germline ends. The CDR3 sequence is 15 residues long. CDR3 sequence reads: CASSSPGRSSYEQYF. The CDR3 DNA follows: TGTGCCAGCAGTTCCCCGGGACGTAGCTCCTACGAGCAGTACTTC.

This clone is classed as medium-sized. This chain uses TRBV6-1 with TRBJ2-1, with 15 bases lining up with TRBD2. After removal of 0 bases from V and 2 bases from J, the junction contained 5 bases not matched to a gene. Germline V gene lookup returns CDR1 MNHNS and CDR2 SASEGT. The CDR3 extends over 19 amino acids. CDR3 bases: TGTGCCAGCAGTGAAGCGCTGGGACTAGCGGGAGGACCCTACAATGAGCAGTTCTTC. This codes for CASSEALGLAGGPYNEQFF.

At least ten counts were recorded for this clone. The chain recombines TRBV10-2 with TRBJ1-4, with 7 bases lining up with TRBD1. In germline, CDR1 is WSHSY, CDR2 SAAADI. V dropped 10 bases and J dropped 8; count of bases not matched to a gene: 10. The CDR3 length is 13 residues. CDR3 loop: CATSETGREKLFF. CDR3 DNA: TGCGCCACTTCCGAGACAGGGAGGGAAAAACTGTTTTTT.

In its sample, this clone ranks as medium-sized. The genes are TRBV20-1 and TRBJ1-2; no reliable D call. Trimming took 1 base from V and 0 from J, leaving 12 bases between them. This CDR3 has 15 amino acids. Germline V gene sequence: CDR1 DFQATT, CDR2 SNEGSKA (reference sequence). The CDR3 sequence: CSARVQDTSNYGYTF. In nucleotides, the CDR3 is TGCAGTGCTAGAGTCCAAGACACTTCTAACTATGGCTACACCTTC.

This clone was recorded many times. The rearrangement joins TRBV7-9 to TRBJ1-1; perhaps TRBD1 as D (6 bases). Germline V gene lookup returns CDR1 SEHNR and CDR2 FQNEAQ (reference sequence). Deletions cut 3 bases from V and 1 base from J, with 9 bases between. This CDR3 has 14 amino acids. DNA of the CDR3: TGTGCCAGCAGCTTGGCACAGGGGAACACTGAAGCTTTCTTT. Translating gives CASSLAQGNTEAFF.

This clone was detected ten times or more. The chain couples TRBV6-1 to TRBJ2-5; perhaps TRBD2 as D (6 bases). V was trimmed by 6 bases and J by 1 base, leaving 15 bases between them. The CDR3 runs to 15 residues. Germline CDR1 and CDR2: MNHNS and SASEGT. The DNA of the CDR3 is TGTGCCAGCAGGCTCCCGGGACTTCTCCAAGAGACCCAGTACTTC. It codes for CASRLPGLLQETQYF.

Only a few counts were recorded for this clone. The chain links TRBV6-2 or TRBV6-3 to TRBJ2-7; 12 nucleotides agree with TRBD1. V trimming: 0 bases; J trimming: 10 bases; junction bases outside the gene matches: 7. Germline-derived CDR1 and CDR2 are MNHEY and SVGEGT. The CDR3 covers 15 residues. The CDR3 DNA reads as TGTGCCAGCAGTTACTCCGGGACAGGGGGCTACTATCAGTACTTC. This codes for CASSYSGTGGYYQYF.

This clone is categorized as medium-sized. The chain carries TRBV14 and TRBJ2-2; D remains ambiguous. The CDR3 has 12 residues. In germline, CDR1 is SGHDN, CDR2 FVKESK. V gave up 4 bases and J gave up 6 bases, with 6 bases separating them. CDR3 region: CASSPLAGELFF. The CDR3 DNA reads as TGTGCCAGCAGCCCCCTCGCCGGGGAGCTGTTTTTT.

The sample holds a few counts of this clone. Here the CDR3 DNA reads TGTGCCATCAGTGCTAGCTGTGGCACAGATACGCAGTATTTT. Its protein product is CAISASCGTDTQYF. The rearrangement uses TRBV10-3 and TRBJ2-3; D possibly corresponds to TRBD2 (5 bases). V lost 4 bases and J lost 1, with 9 bases in between. The CDR3 is 14 residues long. Looked up from germline, CDR1 is ENHRY and CDR2 is SYGVKD.